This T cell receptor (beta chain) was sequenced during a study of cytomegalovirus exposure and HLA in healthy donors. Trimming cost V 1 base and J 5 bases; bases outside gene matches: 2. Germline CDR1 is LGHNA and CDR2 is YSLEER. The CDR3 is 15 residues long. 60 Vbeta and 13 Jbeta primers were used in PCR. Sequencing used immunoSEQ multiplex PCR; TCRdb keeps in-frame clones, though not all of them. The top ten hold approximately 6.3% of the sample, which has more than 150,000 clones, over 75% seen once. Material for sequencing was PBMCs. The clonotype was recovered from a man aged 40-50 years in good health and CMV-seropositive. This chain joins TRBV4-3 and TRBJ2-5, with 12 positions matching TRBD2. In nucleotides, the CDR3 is TGCGCCAGCAGCCAAGGACTAGCGGGGGTGGAGACCCAGTACTTC. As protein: CASSQGLAGVETQYF.